A single sample is the source of the 3 T cell receptor beta chains below, sequenced in a study of cytomegalovirus exposure and HLA in healthy donors. 13 Jbeta primers and 60 Vbeta primers were used for the PCR. Sequencing used immunoSEQ multiplex PCR; TCRdb keeps in-frame clones, though not all of them. The sample has around 99,000 clones, around 73% seen once; the top ten hold around 3%. The sample consisted of PBMCs. The origin of the receptors is a man aged 40-55 years in good health and CMV-seronegative.

CDR3 sequence: CASSRGQGRRYEQYF. The CDR3 bases are TGTGCCAGCAGCCGTGGGCAGGGAAGACGTTACGAGCAGTACTTC. The chain has TRBV5-4 and TRBJ2-7, with D maybe TRBD1 (5 bases). From germline, CDR1 is SGHNT and CDR2 YYREEE (reference sequence). The germline V and J ends were trimmed by 4 bases and 4 bases, with 18 bases remaining between them. The CDR3 sequence is 15 residues long.

In its sample, this clone was seen a few times. The chain is built from TRBV6-1 and TRBJ1-1; D may be TRBD1 (5 bases). This CDR3 comprises 16 residues. V was pared by 1 base and J by 5 bases, with 17 bases between. The V gene's germline CDR1 is MNHNS and CDR2 SASEGT. The CDR3 loop reads CASSEGQGFFGTEAFF. The CDR3 DNA sequence: TGTGCCAGCAGTGAAGGGCAGGGATTTTTCGGAACTGAAGCTTTCTTT.

This sequence joins TRBV21-1 and TRBJ2-7; the D call in the table, TRBD1, was not verified against the DNA. TRBV21-1 is deemed a pseudogene. The CDR3 runs 15 residues. The CDR3 protein is CASSKPTGQGFEQYF. The CDR3 DNA sequence: TGTGCCAGCAGCAAGCCTACGGGACAGGGATTTGAGCAGTACTTC.